The 7 T cell receptor beta chains below all came from one sample that was sequenced in a study of blood T cell repertoires in COVID-19. Sequencing used immunoSEQ multiplex PCR; TCRdb keeps in-frame clones, though not all of them. This table has under 150,000 clones, roughly 90% appearing once. The sample consisted of PBMCs or T cells enriched from blood (not recorded which). These receptors all stem from a woman aged 25 to 39 with acute COVID-19.

The rearrangement joins TRBV18 to TRBJ1-4; weak D call: TRBD1 (6 bases). Trimming shortened V by 5 bases and J by 2 bases, and 12 bases separated the two germline ends. The CDR3 length is 15 residues. The germline CDR1 and CDR2 sequences are KGHSH and LQKENI. The CDR3 DNA reads as TGTGCCAGCTCAGAATCAGGGGTCACTAATGAAAAACTGTTTTTT. Its translation: CASSESGVTNEKLFF.

V gene TRBV6-5 combines with J gene TRBJ2-7, with D tentatively TRBD2 (6 bases). Germline assignment: CDR1 MNHEY and CDR2 SVGAGI. The ends were cut back, 6 bases at V and 6 bases at J, with 12 bases in the middle. The CDR3 has 12 residues. CDR3 DNA sequence: TGTGCCAGCAGGAAGGGAGGTGGCGAGCAGTACTTC. Translated, it gives CASRKGGGEQYF.

The chain joins TRBV9 to TRBJ2-7; 8 nucleotides line up with TRBD2. The length of the CDR3 is 16 residues. Germline lookup yields CDR1 SGDLS and CDR2 YYNGEE. V was pared by 2 bases and J by 4 bases, with 11 bases of the junction left unmatched. The DNA of the CDR3 is TGTGCCAGCAGCGTTCGGGTAGCGGGATCGTTATACGAGCAGTACTTC. Its translation is CASSVRVAGSLYEQYF.

The CDR3 coding sequence is TGTGCCTGGAGGACGGGGAGGGCCTACGAGCAGTACTTC. This gives the protein CAWRTGRAYEQYF. The rearrangement links TRBV30 to TRBJ2-7, with 7 bases identical to TRBD2. The V gene end was trimmed by 3 bases and the J gene end by 2 bases; junction bases not matched to a gene: 4. This CDR3 spans 13 amino acids. CDR1 is GTSNPN, CDR2 SVGIG, per germline (reference sequence). The full variable domain, in which reference TRBV30 and TRBJ2-7 provide the parts outside the CDR3, is SQTIHQWPATLVQPVGSPLSLECTVEGTSNPNLYWYRQAAGRGLQLLFYSVGIGQISSEVPQNLSASRPQDRQFILSSKKLLLSDSGFYLCAWRTGRAYEQYFGPGTRLTVT.

As regards this clone: The junction departs from germline at one end; a sequencing error may be responsible. This chain connects TRBV18 to TRBJ1-6, with TRBD1 identical over 9 bases. The germline gives CDR1 KGHSH, CDR2 LQKENI. The CDR3 is 16 residues long. Here the CDR3 reads CASSPQGGTGLSPLHF. For the CDR3, the DNA is TGTGCCAGCTCCCCACAAGGAGGGACAGGGTTGTCACCCCTCCACTTT.

The gene calls are TRBV9 and TRBJ2-5; tentative D call: TRBD2 (6 bases). Germline CDR1 reads SGDLS; CDR2 reads YYNGEE. This CDR3 spans 16 amino acids. Trimming took off 4 bases at V and 4 bases at J, with 20 bases between the two ends. The CDR3 DNA sequence: TGTGCCAGCAGCCCCCCAGCGCGTTGGGGACTAGAGACCCAGTACTTC. Translating gives CASSPPARWGLETQYF.

The rearrangement uses TRBV3-1 (or the pseudogene TRBV3-2) and TRBJ2-5; D ambiguous. The CDR3 consists of 11 residues. Trimming took off 3 bases at V and 5 bases at J, with 4 bases between the two ends. Germline V gene data show CDR1 as LGHDT and CDR2 as YNNKEL (reference sequence). DNA for the CDR3: TGTGCCAGCAGCCACCTGGAGACCCAGTACTTC. This translates into CASSHLETQYF.